Each of the 5 T cell receptor beta chains below was sequenced from the same sample in a study of cytomegalovirus exposure and HLA in healthy donors. Primers for the PCR totalled 60 Vbeta and 13 Jbeta. Profiling relied on immunoSEQ multiplex PCR, and the TCRdb table lists in-frame clones only, not all of them. The sample lists roughly 97,000 clones; around 82% were seen once. The specimen sequenced was PBMCs. These receptors originate from a woman in her forties in good health and CMV-seronegative.

The rearrangement links TRBV30 to TRBJ2-2; 7 bases are a match to TRBD1. V dropped 8 bases and J dropped 3; count of bases not matched to a gene: 15. Germline loops: CDR1 GTSNPN, CDR2 SVGIG (reference sequence). The CDR3 runs 16 residues. The CDR3 bases are TGTGCCGGGGTACCCACAGGGGATTGGTACACCGGGGAGCTGTTTTTT. Translated: CAGVPTGDWYTGELFF.

The chain couples TRBV28 to TRBJ1-2; D gene unclear. From germline, CDR1 is MDHEN and CDR2 SYDVKM. CDR3 length: 12 residues. V lost 6 bases to trimming and J lost 9 bases, with 14 bases between them. The CDR3 DNA is TGTGCCAGCAGCATACACCCCAACAGCTACACCTTC. Translation gives CASSIHPNSYTF.

The genes are TRBV2 and TRBJ2-2; D gene unclear. Looked up from germline, CDR1 is SNHLY and CDR2 is FYNNEI. The length of the CDR3 is 12 residues. V was pared by 7 bases and J by 3 bases, with 6 bases between. This chain's CDR3 is CASNSYTGELFF. The CDR3 nucleotides are TGTGCCAGCAACTCTTACACCGGGGAGCTGTTTTTT.

The J gene is TRBJ2-7, the V gene TRBV11-1; the D gene is possibly TRBD2 (5 bases). V lost 5 bases, J lost 3 bases, and 14 bases lay in between. The CDR3 has 14 amino acids. Germline V CDR1 and CDR2: SGHAT, FQDESV (reference sequence). The CDR3 bases are TGTGCCAGCAGCCATGACGGGGTAGGCTACGAGCAGTACTTC. This gives the protein CASSHDGVGYEQYF.

This sequence joins TRBV19 and TRBJ2-5; the match to TRBD2 covers 8 bases. V lost 3 bases and J lost 4; bases outside the gene matches: 1. Germline V gene data show CDR1 as LNHDA and CDR2 as SQIVND (reference sequence). CDR3 length equals 13 residues. CDR3 DNA sequence: TGTGCCAGTAGTATCCTAGCGGGAGAGACCCAGTACTTC. This sequence encodes CASSILAGETQYF.